This T cell receptor (beta chain) was identified in a study of T cells in localized non-small cell lung cancer. Method: immunoSEQ multiplex PCR; TCRdb's copy keeps in-frame clones and lacks some. The sample lists tens of thousands of clones; roughly 84% were seen once. The CDR3 spans 15 residues. With 2 bases removed from V and 7 bases from J, the gap between germline ends came to 17 bases. Germline V gene lookup returns CDR1 MNHEY and CDR2 SMNVEV (reference sequence). The input for sequencing was PBMCs, taken before any cancer treatment. This TCR came from a man aged 40-75 years with stage II lung adenocarcinoma. The chain has TRBV27 and TRBJ1-1; D gene ambiguous. Here the CDR3 DNA reads TGTGCCAGCAGTTTAAGGCCCGGAATAACCCATGAAGCTTTCTTT. Amino acid sequence: CASSLRPGITHEAFF.